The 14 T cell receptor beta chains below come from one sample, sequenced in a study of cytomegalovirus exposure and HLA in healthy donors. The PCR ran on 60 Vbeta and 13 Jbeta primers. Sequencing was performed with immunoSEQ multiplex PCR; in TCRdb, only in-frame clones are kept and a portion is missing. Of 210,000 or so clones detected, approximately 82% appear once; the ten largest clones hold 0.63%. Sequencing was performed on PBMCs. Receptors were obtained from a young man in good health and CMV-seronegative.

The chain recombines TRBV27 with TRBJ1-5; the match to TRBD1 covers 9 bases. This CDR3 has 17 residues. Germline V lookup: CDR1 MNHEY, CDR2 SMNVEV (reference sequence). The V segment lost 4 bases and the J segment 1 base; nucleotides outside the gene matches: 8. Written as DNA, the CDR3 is TGTGCCAGCAGTTCCCTCGCCGGGACAGGGAGCAATCAGCCCCAGCATTTT. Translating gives CASSSLAGTGSNQPQHF.

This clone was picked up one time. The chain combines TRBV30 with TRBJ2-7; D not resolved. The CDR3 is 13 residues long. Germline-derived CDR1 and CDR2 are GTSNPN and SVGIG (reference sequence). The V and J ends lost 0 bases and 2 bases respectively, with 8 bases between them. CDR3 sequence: CAWSVMLTYEQYF. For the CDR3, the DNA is TGTGCCTGGAGTGTAATGTTAACCTACGAGCAGTACTTC.

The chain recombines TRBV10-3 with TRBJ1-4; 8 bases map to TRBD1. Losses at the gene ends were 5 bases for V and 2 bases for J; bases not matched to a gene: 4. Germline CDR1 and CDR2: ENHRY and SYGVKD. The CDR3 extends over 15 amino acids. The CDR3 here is CAISMTGETNEKLFF. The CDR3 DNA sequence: TGTGCCATCAGTATGACAGGGGAGACTAATGAAAAACTGTTTTTT.

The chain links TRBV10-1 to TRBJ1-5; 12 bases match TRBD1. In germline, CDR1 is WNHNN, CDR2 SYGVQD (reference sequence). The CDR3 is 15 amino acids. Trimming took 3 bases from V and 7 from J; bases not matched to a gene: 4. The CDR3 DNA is TGCGCCAGCAGTGAACGGGACAGGGGGCTCCAGCCCCAGCATTTT. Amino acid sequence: CASSERDRGLQPQHF.

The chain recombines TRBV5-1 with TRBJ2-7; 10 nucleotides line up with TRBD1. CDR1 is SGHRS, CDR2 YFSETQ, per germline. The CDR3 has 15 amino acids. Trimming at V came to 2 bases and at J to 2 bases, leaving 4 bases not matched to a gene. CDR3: CASSFGTGAAYEQYF. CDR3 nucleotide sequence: TGCGCCAGCAGCTTCGGGACAGGGGCCGCCTACGAGCAGTACTTC.

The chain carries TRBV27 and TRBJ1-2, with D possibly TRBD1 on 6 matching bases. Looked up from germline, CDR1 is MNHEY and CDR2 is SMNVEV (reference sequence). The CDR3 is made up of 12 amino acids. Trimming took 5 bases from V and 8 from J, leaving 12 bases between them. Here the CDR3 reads CASSTHGGGYTF. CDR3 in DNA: TGTGCCAGCAGTACCCATGGGGGCGGCTACACCTTC.

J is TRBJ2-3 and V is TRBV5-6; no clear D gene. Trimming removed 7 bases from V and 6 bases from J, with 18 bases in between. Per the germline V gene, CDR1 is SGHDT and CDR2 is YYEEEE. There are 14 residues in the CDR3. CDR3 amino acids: CASDSKLLVDTQYF. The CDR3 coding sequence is TGTGCCAGCGATTCCAAGCTGCTGGTGGATACGCAGTATTTT.

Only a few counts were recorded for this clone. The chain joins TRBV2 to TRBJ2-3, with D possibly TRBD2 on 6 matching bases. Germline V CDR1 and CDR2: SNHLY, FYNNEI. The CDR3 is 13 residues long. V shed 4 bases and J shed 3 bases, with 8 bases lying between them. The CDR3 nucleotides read TGTGCCAGCAGTGGACTAGGAACAGATACGCAGTATTTT. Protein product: CASSGLGTDTQYF.

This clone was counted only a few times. CDR3 DNA: TGTGCCAGCAGCTTTGGACAGGGTGTCTCCTACGAGCAGTACTTC. As protein: CASSFGQGVSYEQYF. This chain links TRBV7-8 with TRBJ2-7; 8 positions agree with TRBD1. J lost 0 bases, V lost 3 bases, and 4 bases had no gene match. The germline V gene encodes CDR1 SGHVS and CDR2 FQNEAQ. CDR3 length: 15 amino acids.

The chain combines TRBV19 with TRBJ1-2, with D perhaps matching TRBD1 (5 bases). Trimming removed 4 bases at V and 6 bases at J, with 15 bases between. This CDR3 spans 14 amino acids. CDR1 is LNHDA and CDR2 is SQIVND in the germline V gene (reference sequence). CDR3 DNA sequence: TGTGCCAGTAGTAACCGGACAAGGCTTGATGGCTACACCTTC. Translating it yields CASSNRTRLDGYTF.

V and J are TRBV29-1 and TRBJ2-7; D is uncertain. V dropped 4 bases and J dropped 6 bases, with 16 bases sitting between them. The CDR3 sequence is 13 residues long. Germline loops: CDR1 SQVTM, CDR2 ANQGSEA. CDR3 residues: CSVGTSLVSEQYF. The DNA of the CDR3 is TGCAGCGTTGGAACATCCCTCGTAAGCGAGCAGTACTTC.

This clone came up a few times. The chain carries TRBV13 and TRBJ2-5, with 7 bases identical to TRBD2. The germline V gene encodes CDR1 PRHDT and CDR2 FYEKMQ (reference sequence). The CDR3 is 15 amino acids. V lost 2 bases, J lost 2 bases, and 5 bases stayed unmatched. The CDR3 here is CASSLRTRGQETQYF. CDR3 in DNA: TGTGCCAGCAGCTTAAGGACTAGGGGACAAGAGACCCAGTACTTC. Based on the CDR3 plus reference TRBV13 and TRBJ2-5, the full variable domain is AAGVIQSPRHLIKEKRETATLKCYPIPRHDTVYWYQQGPGQDPQFLISFYEKMQSDKGSIPDRFSAQQFSDYHSELNMSSLELGDSALYFCASSLRTRGQETQYFGPGTRLLVL.

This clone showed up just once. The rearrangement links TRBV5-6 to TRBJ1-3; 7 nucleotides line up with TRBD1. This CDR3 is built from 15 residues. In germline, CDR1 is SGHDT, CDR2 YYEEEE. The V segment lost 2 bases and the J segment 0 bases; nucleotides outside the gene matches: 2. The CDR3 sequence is CASSLGDSSGNTIYF. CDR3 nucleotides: TGTGCCAGCAGCTTAGGGGACAGCTCTGGAAACACCATATATTTT.

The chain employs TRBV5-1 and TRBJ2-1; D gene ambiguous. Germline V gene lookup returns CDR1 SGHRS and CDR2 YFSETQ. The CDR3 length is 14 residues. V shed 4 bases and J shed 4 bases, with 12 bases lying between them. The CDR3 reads CASSPRGVYNEQFF. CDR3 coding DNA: TGCGCCAGCAGCCCACGAGGAGTATACAATGAGCAGTTCTTC. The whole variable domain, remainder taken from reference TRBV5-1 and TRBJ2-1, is KAGVTQTPRYLIKTRGQQVTLSCSPISGHRSVSWYQQTPGQGLQFLFEYFSETQRNKGNFPGRFSGRQFSNSRSEMNVSTLELGDSALYLCASSPRGVYNEQFFGPGTRLTVL.